What follows describes a single T cell receptor (beta chain). Its antigen is currently unknown. The data were taken from a study of shared clonotypes between healthy human individuals. Study-level information: A donor's plate count was three for CD4 naive and three for CD4 memory; CD8 naive had two and CD8 memory one. Regarding the study as a whole: In general, naive subsets displayed greater estimated richness than memory subsets did. Naive CD4 clonotypes were shared across a few donors at around 5%.

Germline V CDR1 and CDR2: SGHDT, YYEEEE. There are 16 residues in the CDR3. The V gene lost 0 bases and the J gene lost 0 bases, with 9 bases spanning the gap. Only in-frame clones appear in the TCRdb table, and some are missing; sequencing was by immunoSEQ multiplex PCR. This table has roughly 2.4 million clones, under 97% appearing once. Sequences were obtained from naive CD4+ T cells sorted from blood. Subset described: CD45RA+ positively selected. The source is a man aged 18 to 35 in good health. This chain uses TRBV5-6 with TRBJ1-4; D is possibly TRBD1 (5 bases). CDR3 nucleotide sequence: TGTGCCAGCAGCTTGGCGTTGGGGGCAACTAATGAAAAACTGTTTTTT. This codes for CASSLALGATNEKLFF.